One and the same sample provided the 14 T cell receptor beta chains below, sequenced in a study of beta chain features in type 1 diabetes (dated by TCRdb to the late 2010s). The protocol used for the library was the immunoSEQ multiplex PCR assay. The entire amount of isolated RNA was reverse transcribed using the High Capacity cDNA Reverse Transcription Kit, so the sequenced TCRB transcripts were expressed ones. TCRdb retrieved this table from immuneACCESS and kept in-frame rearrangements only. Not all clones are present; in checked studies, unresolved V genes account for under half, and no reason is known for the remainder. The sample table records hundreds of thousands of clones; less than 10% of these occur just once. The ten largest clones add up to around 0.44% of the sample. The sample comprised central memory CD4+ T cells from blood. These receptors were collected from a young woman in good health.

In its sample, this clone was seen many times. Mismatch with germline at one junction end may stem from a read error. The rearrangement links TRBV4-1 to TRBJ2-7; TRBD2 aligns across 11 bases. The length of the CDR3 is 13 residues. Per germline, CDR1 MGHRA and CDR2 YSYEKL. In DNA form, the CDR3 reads TGCGCCAGCAGCCAAGATTCGGGACTAGCGGCTAGCTTC. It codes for CASSQDSGLAASF.

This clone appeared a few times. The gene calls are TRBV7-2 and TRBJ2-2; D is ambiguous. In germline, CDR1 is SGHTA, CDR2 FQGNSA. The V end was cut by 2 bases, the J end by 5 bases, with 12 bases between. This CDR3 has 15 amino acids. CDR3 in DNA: TGTGCCAGCAGCTTATATCGCGGAAGGACCGGGGAGCTGTTTTTT. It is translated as CASSLYRGRTGELFF.

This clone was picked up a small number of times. CDR3 nucleotides: TGTGCCAGCAGCGGACAGGGTTGGAATGAGCAGTTCTTC. It is translated as CASSGQGWNEQFF. The chain carries TRBV9 and TRBJ2-1; 7 nucleotides agree with TRBD1. Unmatched junction bases numbered 4, after V lost 3 bases and J lost 7 bases. Germline loops: CDR1 SGDLS, CDR2 YYNGEE. The CDR3 has 13 residues.

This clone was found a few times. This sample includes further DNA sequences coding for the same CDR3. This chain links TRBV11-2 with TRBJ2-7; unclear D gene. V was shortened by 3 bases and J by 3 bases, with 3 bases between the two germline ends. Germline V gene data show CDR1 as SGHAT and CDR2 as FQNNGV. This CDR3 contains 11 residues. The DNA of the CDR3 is TGTGCCAGCAGCTTTAGCTACGAGCAGTACTTC. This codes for CASSFSYEQYF.

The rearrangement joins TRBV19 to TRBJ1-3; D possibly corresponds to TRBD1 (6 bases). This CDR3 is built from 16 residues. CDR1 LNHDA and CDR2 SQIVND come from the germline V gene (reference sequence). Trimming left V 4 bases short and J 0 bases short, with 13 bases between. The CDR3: CASSTGQFLSGNTIYF. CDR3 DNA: TGTGCCAGTAGTACCGGACAGTTTCTCTCTGGAAACACCATATATTTT.

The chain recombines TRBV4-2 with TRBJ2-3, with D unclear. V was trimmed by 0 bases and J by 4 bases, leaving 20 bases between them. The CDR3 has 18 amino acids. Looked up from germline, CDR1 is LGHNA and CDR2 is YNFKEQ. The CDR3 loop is CASSQEWTGPTTPDTQYF. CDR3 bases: TGTGCCAGCAGCCAAGAATGGACCGGACCAACAACCCCAGATACGCAGTATTTT.

Here the CDR3 DNA reads TGTGCCAGCAGTCCGACAGGGGGCGGCTACACCTTC. Its translation is CASSPTGGGYTF. V gene TRBV6-6 combines with J gene TRBJ1-2, with 10 bases matching TRBD1. The CDR3 sequence is 12 residues long. The germline V gene encodes CDR1 MNHNY and CDR2 SVGAGI (reference sequence). V was clipped by 5 bases and J by 8 bases; unmatched bases: 2.

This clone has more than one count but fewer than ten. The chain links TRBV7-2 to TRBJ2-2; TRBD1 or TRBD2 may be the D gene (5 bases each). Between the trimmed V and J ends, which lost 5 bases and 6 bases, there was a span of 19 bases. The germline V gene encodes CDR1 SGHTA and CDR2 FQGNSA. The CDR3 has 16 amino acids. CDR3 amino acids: CASSKYGTGGAGELFF. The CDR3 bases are TGTGCCAGCAGCAAGTACGGGACCGGCGGCGCCGGGGAGCTGTTTTTT.

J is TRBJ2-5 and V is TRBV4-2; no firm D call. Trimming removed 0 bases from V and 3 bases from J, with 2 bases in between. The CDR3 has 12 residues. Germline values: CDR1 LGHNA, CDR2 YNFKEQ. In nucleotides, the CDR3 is TGTGCCAGCAGCCAAGATGAAGAGACCCAGTACTTC. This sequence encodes CASSQDEETQYF.

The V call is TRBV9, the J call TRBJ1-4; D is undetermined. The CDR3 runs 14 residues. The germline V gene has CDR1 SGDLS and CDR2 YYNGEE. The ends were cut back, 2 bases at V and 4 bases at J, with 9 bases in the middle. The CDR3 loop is CASSVDGFNEKLFF. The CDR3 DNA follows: TGTGCCAGCAGCGTTGACGGGTTTAATGAAAAACTGTTTTTT.

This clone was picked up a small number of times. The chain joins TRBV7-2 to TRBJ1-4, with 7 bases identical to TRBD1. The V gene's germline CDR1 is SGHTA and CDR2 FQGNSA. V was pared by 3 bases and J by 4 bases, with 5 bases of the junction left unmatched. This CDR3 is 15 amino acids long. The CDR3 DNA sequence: TGTGCCAGCAGCTTTAACAGGGGTGGTAATGAAAAACTGTTTTTT. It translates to CASSFNRGGNEKLFF. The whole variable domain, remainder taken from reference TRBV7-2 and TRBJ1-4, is GAGVSQSPSNKVTEKGKDVELRCDPISGHTALYWYRQSLGQGLEFLIYFQGNSAPDKSGLPSDRFSAERTGGSVSTLTIQRTQQEDSAVYLCASSFNRGGNEKLFFGSGTQLSVL.

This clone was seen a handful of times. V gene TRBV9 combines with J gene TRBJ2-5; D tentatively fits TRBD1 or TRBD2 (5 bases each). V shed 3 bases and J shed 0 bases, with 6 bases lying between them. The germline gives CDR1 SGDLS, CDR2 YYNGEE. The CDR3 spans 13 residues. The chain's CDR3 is CASSGGHQETQYF. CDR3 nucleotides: TGTGCCAGCAGCGGGGGACACCAAGAGACCCAGTACTTC.

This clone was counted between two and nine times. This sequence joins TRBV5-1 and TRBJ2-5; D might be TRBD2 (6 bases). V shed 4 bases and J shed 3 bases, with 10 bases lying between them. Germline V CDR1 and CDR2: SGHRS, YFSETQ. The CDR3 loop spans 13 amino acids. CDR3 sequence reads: CASSGGLKETQYF. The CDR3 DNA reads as TGCGCCAGCAGCGGTGGACTAAAAGAGACCCAGTACTTC. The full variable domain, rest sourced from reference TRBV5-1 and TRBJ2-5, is KAGVTQTPRYLIKTRGQQVTLSCSPISGHRSVSWYQQTPGQGLQFLFEYFSETQRNKGNFPGRFSGRQFSNSRSEMNVSTLELGDSALYLCASSGGLKETQYFGPGTRLLVL.

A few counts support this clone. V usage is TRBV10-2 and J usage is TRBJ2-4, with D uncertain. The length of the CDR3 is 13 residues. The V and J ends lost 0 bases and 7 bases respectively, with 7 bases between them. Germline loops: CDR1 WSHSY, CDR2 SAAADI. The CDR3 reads CASSESKGNIQYF. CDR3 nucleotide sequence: TGCGCCAGCAGTGAGTCGAAAGGCAACATTCAGTACTTC.